Below are 13 T cell receptor beta chains sequenced from a single sample in a study of Ad26.COV2.S vaccination and SARS-CoV-2 variants. The treatment here: over 15 received Ad26.COV2.S at low or high dose, single or two shots; several received placebo; per-sample allocation not given. The samples were gathered on day 63 after the first injection of vaccine or placebo. Here immunoSEQ multiplex PCR was the method, and the copy in TCRdb shows in-frame clones only, minus some. The sample records 300,000 to 350,000 clones, about 86% being singletons. The specimen was peripheral blood, collected in a trial of Ad26.COV2.S vaccine versus placebo. These receptors all stem from a person between 18 and 65 years old who received the Ad26.COV2.S COVID-19 vaccine or a placebo.

The rearrangement links TRBV4-3 to TRBJ1-4; unclear D gene. Trimming shortened V by 4 bases and J by 3 bases, and 6 bases separated the two germline ends. Looked up from germline, CDR1 is LGHNA and CDR2 is YSLEER. There are 13 residues in the CDR3. The CDR3 sequence: CASSRTSNEKLFF. The CDR3 DNA reads TGCGCCAGCAGCCGGACCTCTAATGAAAAACTGTTTTTT.

V usage is TRBV30 and J usage is TRBJ2-3; 10 bases are a match to TRBD2. Germline V gives CDR1 GTSNPN, CDR2 SVGIG (reference sequence). The ends lost 2 bases at V and 3 bases at J; junction bases unmatched: 8. This CDR3 region has 16 residues. The CDR3 coding sequence is TGTGCCTGGAGTACCCCCAGCGGGGGGGCGACAGATACGCAGTATTTT. Residues: CAWSTPSGGATDTQYF.

This clone was seen a single time. This chain joins TRBV2 and TRBJ2-1, with D possibly being TRBD1 (6 bases). This CDR3 is 13 amino acids long. Germline V gene sequence: CDR1 SNHLY, CDR2 FYNNEI. Deletions cut 7 bases from V and 7 bases from J, with 14 bases between. This CDR3 reads CASIEGHINEQFF. CDR3 nucleotides: TGTGCCAGCATTGAGGGACACATTAATGAGCAGTTCTTC.

The chain has TRBV5-1 and TRBJ2-5; D tentatively fits TRBD1 or TRBD2 (5 bases each). This CDR3 contains 15 residues. V dropped 3 bases and J dropped 5 bases, with 17 bases sitting between them. CDR1 SGHRS and CDR2 YFSETQ come from the germline V gene. The CDR3 loop is CASSSEQTWGETQYF. The CDR3 coding sequence is TGCGCCAGCAGCTCGGAGCAGACTTGGGGGGAGACCCAGTACTTC.

This rearrangement joins TRBV2 to TRBJ2-2; no definite D call. CDR1 SNHLY and CDR2 FYNNEI come from the germline V gene. Trimming cost V 7 bases and J 3 bases, with 15 bases left between them. This CDR3 has 15 residues. CDR3 in amino acids: CASKWGLRDTGELFF. CDR3 sequence (DNA): TGTGCCAGCAAATGGGGTCTTAGGGACACCGGGGAGCTGTTTTTT.

The chain has TRBV10-3 and TRBJ2-5, with 13 bases fitting TRBD2. The CDR3 spans 14 residues. Germline-derived CDR1 and CDR2 are ENHRY and SYGVKD. The J segment lost 5 bases and the V segment lost 5 bases, leaving 2 bases of the junction unmatched. As DNA, the CDR3 is TGTGCCATCAGTTCGACTAGCGGGGGGGAGACCCAGTACTTC. Its translation is CAISSTSGGETQYF.

The rearrangement uses TRBV4-1 and TRBJ1-3, with D unresolved. CDR3 length: 15 amino acids. Trimming took off 0 bases at V and 0 bases at J, with 6 bases between the two ends. CDR1 and CDR2 from the germline V gene are MGHRA and YSYEKL. Written as DNA, the CDR3 is TGCGCCAGCAGCCAAGATTGGAACTCTGGAAACACCATATATTTT. This encodes CASSQDWNSGNTIYF.

V gene TRBV14 combines with J gene TRBJ2-3, with 10 positions matching TRBD2. Germline V gene data show CDR1 as SGHDN and CDR2 as FVKESK. The junction had 6 bases not matched to a gene; V was cut back by 0 bases and J by 6 bases. CDR3 size: 16 residues. CDR3 amino acids: CASSQDRLAGVDTQYF. The CDR3 coding sequence is TGTGCCAGCAGCCAAGATCGGCTAGCGGGGGTCGATACGCAGTATTTT.

The chain carries TRBV19 and TRBJ1-1; 7 bases line up with TRBD1. Germline-derived CDR1 and CDR2 are LNHDA and SQIVND (reference sequence). The CDR3 consists of 16 residues. With 11 bases clipped from V and 3 bases from J, the junction kept 18 bases outside the gene matches. CDR3 region: CACFRTFATGDTEAFF. The CDR3, as DNA: TGTGCCTGCTTCCGGACGTTTGCCACAGGGGACACTGAAGCTTTCTTT.

This clone was seen a few times. The rearrangement links TRBV7-2 to TRBJ2-7; perhaps TRBD2 as D (6 bases). V lost 0 bases and J lost 7, with 10 bases in between. Per the germline V gene, CDR1 is SGHTA and CDR2 is FQGNSA. CDR3 length: 13 amino acids. CDR3 nucleotide sequence: TGTGCCAGCAGCTTAGCGGGGACTGGGGAGCAGTACTTC. As protein: CASSLAGTGEQYF.

The chain uses TRBV7-2 and TRBJ1-3, with D uncertain. V gave up 5 bases and J gave up 7 bases, with 9 bases separating them. Germline-derived CDR1 and CDR2 are SGHTA and FQGNSA. This CDR3 contains 12 residues. CDR3 sequence reads: CASSESRNTIYF. The CDR3, as DNA: TGTGCCAGCAGCGAAAGTAGGAACACCATATATTTT.

The chain recombines TRBV7-3 with TRBJ2-2; weak D call: TRBD2 (6 bases). Trimming took 5 bases from V and 2 from J, leaving 18 bases between them. The CDR3 totals 17 residues. CDR1 is SGHTA and CDR2 is FQGTGA in the germline V gene. The DNA of the CDR3 is TGTGCCAGCAGCCAAGGGAGGAGGTTGGGCAACACCGGGGAGCTGTTTTTT. This translates into CASSQGRRLGNTGELFF.

The V and J genes are TRBV11-3 and TRBJ1-1, with D perhaps matching TRBD1 (6 bases). V lost 1 base and J 7 bases, leaving 10 bases between the germline ends. CDR3 length equals 13 residues. Germline V gene lookup returns CDR1 SGHNT and CDR2 YENEEA. The CDR3 DNA is TGTGCCAGCAGCTTAGGACAGGACTTTGAAGCTTTCTTT. It translates to CASSLGQDFEAFF.